What follows describes a single T cell receptor beta chain. TCRdb keeps only in-frame clones here, not all; method: immunoSEQ multiplex PCR. The repertoire holds around 30,000 clones, about 89% seen once, with approximately 13% in the top ten. This record comes from a study of blood T cell repertoires in COVID-19. Study-wide context: COVID-19 samples collected from the United States, Italy and Spain covered acute and convalescent phases.

With 4 bases clipped from V and 7 bases from J, the junction kept 8 bases outside the gene matches. The CDR3 is made up of 14 amino acids. The germline V gene encodes CDR1 SGHRS and CDR2 YFSETQ. This TCR came from a man aged 70-80 years with active COVID-19. What was sequenced was peripheral blood. V is TRBV5-1 and J is TRBJ1-1, with 9 bases that match TRBD1. The CDR3 protein is CASSQRADRGEAFF. The CDR3 DNA is TGCGCCAGCAGCCAGCGAGCGGACAGGGGTGAAGCTTTCTTT. The full variable domain, rest sourced from reference TRBV5-1 and TRBJ1-1, is KAGVTQTPRYLIKTRGQQVTLSCSPISGHRSVSWYQQTPGQGLQFLFEYFSETQRNKGNFPGRFSGRQFSNSRSEMNVSTLELGDSALYLCASSQRADRGEAFFGQGTRLTVV.